Sequencing of this T cell receptor (beta chain) was carried out in a study of shared clonotypes between healthy human individuals. Study details: For every donor, three CD4 naive, three CD4 memory, two CD8 naive and one CD8 memory plates were used.

The CDR3 runs 18 residues. CDR1 and CDR2 from the germline V gene are MGHRA and YSYEKL. After removal of 3 bases from V and 4 bases from J, the junction contained 15 bases not matched to a gene. Each PCR replicate from the sorted subsets contained about 180 ng DNA, which is roughly 33,000 T cell genomes. TCRdb's table, derived via immunoSEQ multiplex PCR, lists solely in-frame clones and lacks some. The sample lists approximately 810,000 clones, 80% to 95% occurring once. Terminally differentiated effector memory CD45RA+ cells were excluded by CCR7 positive selection of CD45RO-negative cells. This TCR was sampled from a young man in good health. Sequenced material: naive CD8+ T cells sorted from blood. The chain is built from TRBV4-1 and TRBJ2-3, with 8 bases aligning to TRBD2. The CDR3 loop is CASSHYPPLAGGPDTQYF. CDR3 in DNA: TGCGCCAGCAGCCACTATCCCCCCCTCGCGGGAGGTCCAGATACGCAGTATTTT.